Given below is one T cell receptor (beta chain) in context. Antigen unknown. This sample is drawn from a study of cytomegalovirus exposure and HLA in healthy donors. In the study overall: Earlier sequencing of 150 million to 200 million T cells yielded around 100 million unique TCR beta sequences. Study-level findings and limits: In an earlier analysis, in some 600 donors, most V segments appeared productive either ~87% or ~30% of the time. In a later analysis, TCR association rates varied by HLA locus: DRB1 most, HLA-C fewest. In a later analysis, CMV-associated beta chains were mostly HLA-associated, it appeared.

V dropped 3 bases and J dropped 7; count of bases not matched to a gene: 8. Germline loops: CDR1 SNHLY, CDR2 FYNNEI. This CDR3 has 14 amino acids. PCR was performed using 60 Vbeta and 13 Jbeta primers. Some clones are missing from TCRdb's copy, which holds only in-frame ones; the method was immunoSEQ multiplex PCR. In the table there are some 130,000 clones, about 80% of which are singletons. J is TRBJ1-2 and V is TRBV2, with 7 nucleotides matching TRBD1. Sequenced material: PBMCs. This TCR derives from a male donor in good health and CMV-seropositive. For the CDR3, the DNA is TGTGCCAGCAGTGATCAGGGGGTCAGTGGTGGCTACACCTTC. Translated, it gives CASSDQGVSGGYTF. The full variable domain, in which reference TRBV2 and TRBJ1-2 provide the parts outside the CDR3, is EPEVTQTPSHQVTQMGQEVILRCVPISNHLYFYWYRQILGQKVEFLVSFYNNEISEKSEIFDDQFSVERPDGSNFTLKIRSTKLEDSAMYFCASSDQGVSGGYTFGSGTRLTVV.